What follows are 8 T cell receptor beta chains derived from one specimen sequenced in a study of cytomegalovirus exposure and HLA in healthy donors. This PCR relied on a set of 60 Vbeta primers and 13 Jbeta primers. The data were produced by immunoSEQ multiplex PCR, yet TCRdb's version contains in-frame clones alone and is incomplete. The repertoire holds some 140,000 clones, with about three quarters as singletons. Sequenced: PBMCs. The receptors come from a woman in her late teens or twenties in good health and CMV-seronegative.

CDR3 in DNA: TGCGCCAGCAGCCAAGGGGCACAATTTGAGCAGTTCTTC. As protein: CASSQGAQFEQFF. The gene calls are TRBV4-1 and TRBJ2-1; no reliable D call. Germline lookup yields CDR1 MGHRA and CDR2 YSYEKL. Trimming cost V 1 base and J 9 bases, with 10 bases left between them. The CDR3 runs 13 residues.

The CDR3 DNA follows: TGTGCCAGCAGCTCACTAGCGGGGGGTGGGGATGAGCAGTTCTTC. This codes for CASSSLAGGGDEQFF. The chain couples TRBV5-6 to TRBJ2-1; 12 bases line up with TRBD2. After removal of 3 bases from V and 8 bases from J, the junction contained 6 bases not matched to a gene. Germline V lookup: CDR1 SGHDT, CDR2 YYEEEE. This CDR3 spans 15 amino acids.

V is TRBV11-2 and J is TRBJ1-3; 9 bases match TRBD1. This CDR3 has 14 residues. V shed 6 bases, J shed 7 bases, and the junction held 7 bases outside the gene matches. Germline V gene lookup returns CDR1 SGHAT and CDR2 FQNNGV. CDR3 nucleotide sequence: TGTGCCAGCAGACAGGGGGCCCGTGGGAACACCATATATTTT. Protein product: CASRQGARGNTIYF.

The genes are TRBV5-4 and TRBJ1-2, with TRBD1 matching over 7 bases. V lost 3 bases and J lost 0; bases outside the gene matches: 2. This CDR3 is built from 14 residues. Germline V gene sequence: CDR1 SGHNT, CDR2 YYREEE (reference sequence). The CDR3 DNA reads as TGTGCCAGCAGCTCGGGACAGACTAACTATGGCTACACCTTC. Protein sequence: CASSSGQTNYGYTF.

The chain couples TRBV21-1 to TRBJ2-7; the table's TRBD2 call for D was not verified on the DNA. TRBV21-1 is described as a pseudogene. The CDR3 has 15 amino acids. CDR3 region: CASSKILVPDYEQYF. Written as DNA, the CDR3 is TGTGCCAGCAGCAAAATCCTAGTTCCCGACTACGAGCAGTACTTC.

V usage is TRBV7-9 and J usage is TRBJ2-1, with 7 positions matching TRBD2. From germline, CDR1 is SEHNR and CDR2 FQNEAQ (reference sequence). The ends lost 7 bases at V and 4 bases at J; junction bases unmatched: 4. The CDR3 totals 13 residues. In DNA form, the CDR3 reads TGTGCCAGCATTGGAGCGGGGTACAATGAGCAGTTCTTC. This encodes CASIGAGYNEQFF. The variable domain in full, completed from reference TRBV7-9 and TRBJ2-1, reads DTGVSQNPRHKITKRGQNVTFRCDPISEHNRLYWYRQTLGQGPEFLTYFQNEAQLEKSRLLSDRFSAERPKGSFSTLEIQRTEQGDSAMYLCASIGAGYNEQFFGPGTRLTVL.

CDR3 residues: CASSLGGSGKAFF. The CDR3 DNA is TGTGCCAGCAGCTTAGGGGGTTCAGGGAAAGCTTTCTTT. J is TRBJ1-1 and V is TRBV11-3, with D possibly being TRBD1 (5 bases). CDR1 and CDR2 from the germline V gene are SGHNT and YENEEA. Trimming shortened V by 1 base and J by 9 bases, and 12 bases separated the two germline ends. The CDR3 runs 13 residues. The variable domain in full, completed from reference TRBV11-3 and TRBJ1-1, reads EAGVVQSPRYKIIEKKQPVAFWCNPISGHNTLYWYLQNLGQGPELLIRYENEEAVDDSQLPKDRFSAERLKGVDSTLKIQPAELGDSAVYLCASSLGGSGKAFFGQGTRLTVV.

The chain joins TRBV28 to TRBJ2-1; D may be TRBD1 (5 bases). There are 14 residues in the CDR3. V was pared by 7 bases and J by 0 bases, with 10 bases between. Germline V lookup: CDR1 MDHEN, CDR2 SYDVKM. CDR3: CASIGAGSYNEQFF. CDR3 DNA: TGTGCCAGCATTGGGGCAGGCTCCTACAATGAGCAGTTCTTC.